Listed here are 17 T cell receptor beta chains from one sample, sequenced in a study of vaccination effects on CD4 cells after COVID-19. Antigen-specific CD4+ T cell clonotypes were called by their expansion after viral peptide-pool culture in ViraFEST. Subsequent to a culture period of 10 days, CD4+ T cells were isolated. Vaccine recipients had no previous SARS-CoV-2 infection; their nucleocapsid antibodies were negative. Assay used: immunoSEQ multiplex PCR; TCRdb lists only in-frame clones, some missing. The data hold under 75,000 clones, with about four fifths observed a single time. Their cognate antigens are unknown. The specimen was CD4+ T cells from PBMCs cultured with SARS-CoV-2 spike peptides, collected before COVID-19 vaccination. These receptors were obtained from a human donor who received a COVID-19 vaccine.

The rearrangement joins TRBV5-1 to TRBJ1-4; D is perhaps TRBD1 (5 bases). Deletions cut 4 bases from V and 0 bases from J, with 16 bases between. This CDR3 has 17 residues. Germline V gene data show CDR1 as SGHRS and CDR2 as YFSETQ. Here the CDR3 reads CASSLLKDSATNEKLFF. The CDR3 DNA reads as TGCGCCAGCAGCCTCCTCAAAGACAGCGCAACTAATGAAAAACTGTTTTTT.

The chain combines TRBV7-2 with TRBJ2-1, with 11 bases matching TRBD2. CDR3 length equals 16 residues. V trimming: 3 bases; J trimming: 5 bases; junction bases outside the gene matches: 6. The germline V gene has CDR1 SGHTA and CDR2 FQGNSA. The CDR3 reads CASSFSSGGLDNEQFF. CDR3 sequence (DNA): TGTGCCAGCAGCTTTTCTAGCGGGGGGTTGGACAATGAGCAGTTCTTC.

This sequence joins TRBV21-1 and TRBJ2-6; the table's D call TRBD1 went unverified against the DNA. TRBV21-1 is flagged as a pseudogene. The CDR3 contains 14 residues. The CDR3 sequence: CASNQGDGANVLTF. CDR3 nucleotide sequence: TGTGCCAGCAACCAGGGGGACGGGGCCAACGTCCTGACTTTC.

The chain links TRBV6-5 to TRBJ2-7; D not certain. The CDR3 extends over 13 amino acids. With 4 bases removed from V and 3 bases from J, the gap between germline ends came to 10 bases. Germline V CDR1 and CDR2: MNHEY, SVGAGI. In nucleotides, the CDR3 is TGTGCCAGCAGTTTCGGACCTTACTACGAGCAGTACGTC. Translation gives CASSFGPYYEQYV.

This rearrangement joins TRBV2 to TRBJ2-7, with D unclear. V was cut by 6 bases and J by 0 bases, with 18 bases left in between. The CDR3 consists of 16 residues. Germline CDR1 SNHLY, CDR2 FYNNEI. Here the CDR3 DNA reads TGTGCCAGCAGCCCCCCGGGTCCTCTGAGCTCCTACGAGCAGTACGTC. This encodes CASSPPGPLSSYEQYV.

The V gene is TRBV7-8, the J gene TRBJ2-1; maybe TRBD1 (6 bases). CDR3 length: 14 residues. Trimming cost V 5 bases and J 2 bases, with 10 bases left between them. CDR1 and CDR2 from the germline V gene are SGHVS and FQNEAQ. The CDR3 DNA sequence: TGTGCCAGCAGCGCCGGGACAACCTACAATGAGCAGTTCTTC. Its protein is CASSAGTTYNEQFF.

In the case of this clone: This sample includes further DNA sequences coding for the same CDR3. CDR3 bases: TGTGCCAGCAGTTTTAGAGGATACAATGAGCAGTTCTTC. It encodes CASSFRGYNEQFF. The V call is TRBV12-3 or TRBV12-4, the J call TRBJ2-1; no clear D gene. The V gene lost 3 bases and the J gene lost 4 bases, with 7 bases spanning the gap. This CDR3 contains 13 residues.

This chain joins TRBV2 and TRBJ2-4, with 11 bases that match TRBD1. This CDR3 region has 14 residues. The trim removed 10 bases at V and 6 bases at J, leaving 8 bases unmatched. Germline assignment: CDR1 SNHLY and CDR2 FYNNEI. This CDR3 reads CANSGTGGGNIQYF. The CDR3 nucleotides are TGTGCCAATTCCGGGACAGGGGGGGGAAACATTCAGTACTTC.

The chain links TRBV6-7 to TRBJ1-1; no clear D gene. TRBV6-7 carries the ORF label, with uncertain function. V was clipped by 4 bases and J by 0 bases, with 24 bases between them. CDR3 length: 19 amino acids. Here the CDR3 DNA reads TGTGCCAGCAGTTCAACTCCGGGAAATAAAGTGTGCATGAACACTGAAGCTTTCTTT. As protein: CASSSTPGNKVCMNTEAFF.

The rearrangement joins TRBV5-4 to TRBJ2-7, with 8 bases matching TRBD1. This CDR3 has 14 residues. The ends lost 4 bases at V and 9 bases at J; junction bases unmatched: 12. Germline V lookup: CDR1 SGHNT, CDR2 YYREEE (reference sequence). CDR3 nucleotide sequence: TGTGCCAGCAGCCTCCACCCGACAGGGGCCGGGCAGTACGTC. Translation gives CASSLHPTGAGQYV.

The table lists this clone with a few counts. This specimen includes other DNA sequences encoding the same CDR3. The chain is built from TRBV2 and TRBJ2-7, with D unclear. CDR1 and CDR2 from the germline V gene are SNHLY and FYNNEI. The CDR3 has 12 amino acids. Trimming cost V 6 bases and J 1 base, with 7 bases left between them. CDR3 sequence (DNA): TGTGCCAGCAGGGTGGGTTCCTACGAGCAGTACGTC. Protein: CASRVGSYEQYV.

This clone was found a few times. The chain links TRBV25-1 to TRBJ1-2; D might be TRBD1 (6 bases). Trimming shortened V by 1 base and J by 8 bases, and 11 bases separated the two germline ends. There are 13 residues in the CDR3. Germline V gene data show CDR1 as MGHDK and CDR2 as SYGVNS. The CDR3 region has the DNA TGTGCCAGCAGTGAATTGGACAGATCGGGCTACACCTTC. This encodes CASSELDRSGYTF.

The chain has TRBV2 and TRBJ2-6; D is perhaps TRBD1 (6 bases). Germline CDR1 SNHLY, CDR2 FYNNEI. CDR3 length equals 14 residues. V lost 9 bases and J 4 bases, leaving 13 bases between the germline ends. The CDR3 loop is CARTGQSGANVLTF. CDR3 sequence (DNA): TGTGCCAGAACCGGACAGTCCGGGGCCAACGTCCTGACTTTC.

The chain links TRBV5-4 to TRBJ1-1; D remains unclear. The CDR3 is 13 residues long. Trimming cost V 3 bases and J 1 base, with 7 bases left between them. In germline, CDR1 is SGHNT, CDR2 YYREEE (reference sequence). CDR3 sequence reads: CASSSLGNTEAFF. CDR3 in DNA: TGTGCCAGCAGCTCCCTGGGGAACACTGAAGCTTTCTTT.

V and J are TRBV29-1 and TRBJ2-2; no firm D call. Germline V CDR1 and CDR2: SQVTM, ANQGSEA. CDR3 length: 12 residues. Trimming cost V 4 bases and J 1 base, with 4 bases left between them. CDR3 sequence reads: CSVARNTGELFF. The CDR3 coding sequence is TGCAGCGTTGCAAGGAACACCGGGGAGCTGTTTTTT.

The chain's CDR3 is CASSPLSRDTEAFF. The CDR3 coding sequence is TGTGCCAGCAGCCCCTTATCCCGGGATACTGAAGCTTTCTTT. V usage is TRBV3-1 (or the pseudogene TRBV3-2) and J usage is TRBJ1-1; D call uncertain. V lost 4 bases, J lost 5 bases, and 14 bases lay in between. The CDR3 runs to 14 residues. The germline V gene has CDR1 LGHDT and CDR2 YNNKEL (reference sequence).

Relative to its sample, this clone is medium-sized. The rearrangement joins TRBV18 to TRBJ1-6; 8 bases line up with TRBD1. The CDR3 is 14 residues long. V lost 5 bases and J lost 10; bases outside the gene matches: 7. Germline CDR1 KGHSH, CDR2 LQKENI. CDR3 amino acids: CASSSTGDRSPLHF. The CDR3 DNA reads as TGTGCCAGCTCATCGACAGGGGATCGGTCACCCCTCCACTTT.